This TCR beta chain was recovered during a study of CD8+ T cells in alopecia areata. Sorting of CD4+ and CD8+ T cells was performed on PBMCs. The CDR3 extends over 13 amino acids. Trimming removed 5 bases from V and 7 bases from J, with 15 bases in between. Germline V gene data show CDR1 as SGHRS and CDR2 as YFSETQ. Extraction and reverse transcription of RNA yielded cDNA as the sequencing template. Method: immunoSEQ multiplex PCR; TCRdb's copy keeps in-frame clones and lacks some. The sample includes under 250,000 clones, roughly 50% of them seen just once. This chain links TRBV5-1 with TRBJ1-1; D is undetermined. Sample: CD8+ T cells sorted from blood. The sequence was obtained from a human donor in good health. For the CDR3, the DNA is TGCGCCAGCAGTCTGGAGGCATCGGGTGAAGCTTTCTTT. Translated, it gives CASSLEASGEAFF.